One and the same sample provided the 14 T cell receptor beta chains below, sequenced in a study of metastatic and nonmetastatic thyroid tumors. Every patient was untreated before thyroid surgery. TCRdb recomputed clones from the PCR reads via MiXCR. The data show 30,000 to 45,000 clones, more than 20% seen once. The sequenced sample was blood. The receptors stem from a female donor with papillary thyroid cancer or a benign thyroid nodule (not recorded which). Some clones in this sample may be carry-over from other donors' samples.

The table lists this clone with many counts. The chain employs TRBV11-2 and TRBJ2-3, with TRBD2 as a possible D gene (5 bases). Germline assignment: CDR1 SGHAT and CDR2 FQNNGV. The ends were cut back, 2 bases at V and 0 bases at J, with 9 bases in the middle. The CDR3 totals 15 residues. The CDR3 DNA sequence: TGTGCCAGCAGCTTAAGAGGGAGTAGCACAGATACGCAGTATTTT. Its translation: CASSLRGSSTDTQYF. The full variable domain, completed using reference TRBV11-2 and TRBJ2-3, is EAGVAQSPRYKIIEKRQSVAFWCNPISGHATLYWYQQILGQGPKLLIQFQNNGVVDDSQLPKDRFSAERLKGVDSTLKIQPAKLEDSAVYLCASSLRGSSTDTQYFGPGTRLTVL.

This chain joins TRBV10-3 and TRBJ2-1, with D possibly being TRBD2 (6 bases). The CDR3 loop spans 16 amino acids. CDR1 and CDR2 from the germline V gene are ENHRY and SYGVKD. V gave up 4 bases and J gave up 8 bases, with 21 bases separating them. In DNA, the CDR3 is TGTGCCATCAGTGTTACTAGCAAACGGGGTGTCGATGAGCAGTTCTTC. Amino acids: CAISVTSKRGVDEQFF.

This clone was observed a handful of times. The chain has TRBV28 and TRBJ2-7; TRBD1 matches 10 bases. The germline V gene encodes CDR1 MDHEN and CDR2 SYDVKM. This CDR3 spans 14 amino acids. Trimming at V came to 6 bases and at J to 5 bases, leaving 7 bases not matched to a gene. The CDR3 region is CASSPTGTGDEQYF. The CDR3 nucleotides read TGTGCCAGCAGCCCAACCGGGACAGGGGACGAGCAGTACTTC.

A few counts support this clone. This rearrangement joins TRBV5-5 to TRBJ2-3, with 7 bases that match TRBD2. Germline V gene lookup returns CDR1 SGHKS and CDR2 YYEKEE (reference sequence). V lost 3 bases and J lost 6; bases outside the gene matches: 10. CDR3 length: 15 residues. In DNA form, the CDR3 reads TGTGCCAGCAGCTCGACTAGCTTTTTCCCTGATACGCAGTATTTT. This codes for CASSSTSFFPDTQYF.

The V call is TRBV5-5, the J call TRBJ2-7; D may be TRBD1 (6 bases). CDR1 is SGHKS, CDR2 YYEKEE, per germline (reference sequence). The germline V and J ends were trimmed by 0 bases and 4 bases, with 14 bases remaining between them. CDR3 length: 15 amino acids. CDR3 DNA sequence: TGTGCCAGCAGCTTGGCCGGGACATCGAGATACGAGCAGTACTTC. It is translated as CASSLAGTSRYEQYF.

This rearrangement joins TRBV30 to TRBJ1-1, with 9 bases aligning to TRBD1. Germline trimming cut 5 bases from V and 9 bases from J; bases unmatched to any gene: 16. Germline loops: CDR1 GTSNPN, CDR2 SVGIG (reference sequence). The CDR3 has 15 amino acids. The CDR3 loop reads CAWAGRDRETRKAFF. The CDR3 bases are TGTGCCTGGGCCGGGAGGGACAGGGAAACGAGGAAAGCTTTCTTT.

The CDR3 DNA reads TGTGCCATTCGGAGTGGGGCCATGTCGAGGGTCACTGAAGCTTTCTTT. Residues: CAIRSGAMSRVTEAFF. The chain employs TRBV6-4 and TRBJ1-1, with D possibly being TRBD1 (5 bases). Germline V gene lookup returns CDR1 MRHNA and CDR2 SNTAGT. Trimming took off 10 bases at V and 4 bases at J, with 25 bases between the two ends. The CDR3 contains 16 residues.

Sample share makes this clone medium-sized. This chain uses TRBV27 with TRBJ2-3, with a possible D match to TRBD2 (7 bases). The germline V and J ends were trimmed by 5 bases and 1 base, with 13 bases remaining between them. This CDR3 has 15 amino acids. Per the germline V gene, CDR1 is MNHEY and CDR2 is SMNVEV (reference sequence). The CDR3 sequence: CASSRTAGRTDTQYF. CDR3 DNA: TGTGCCAGCAGTCGGACAGCGGGGCGCACAGATACGCAGTATTTT.

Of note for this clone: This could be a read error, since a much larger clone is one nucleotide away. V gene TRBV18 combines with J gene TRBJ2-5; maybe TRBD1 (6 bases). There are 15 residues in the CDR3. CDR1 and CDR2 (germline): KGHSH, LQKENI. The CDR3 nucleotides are TGTGCCAGCTCACCACGCGACAGGAGCCAAGAGACCCGGTACTTC. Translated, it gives CASSPRDRSQETRYF.

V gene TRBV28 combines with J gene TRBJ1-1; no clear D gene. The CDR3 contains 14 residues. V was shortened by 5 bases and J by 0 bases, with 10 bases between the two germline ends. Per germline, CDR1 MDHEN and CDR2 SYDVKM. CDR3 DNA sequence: TGTGCCAGCAGTCCCGGAGGATTGAACACTGAAGCTTTCTTT. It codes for CASSPGGLNTEAFF.

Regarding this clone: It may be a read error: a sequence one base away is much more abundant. The CDR3: CAWSLGGAHRYRNEQFF. In nucleotides, the CDR3 is TGTGCCTGGAGCCTCGGGGGGGCCCACAGGTATCGAAATGAGCAGTTCTTC. The chain joins TRBV30 to TRBJ2-1, with TRBD2 identical over 8 bases. Germline V CDR1 and CDR2: GTSNPN, SVGIG (reference sequence). This CDR3 is 17 amino acids long. The V segment lost 3 bases and the J segment 7 bases; nucleotides outside the gene matches: 17.

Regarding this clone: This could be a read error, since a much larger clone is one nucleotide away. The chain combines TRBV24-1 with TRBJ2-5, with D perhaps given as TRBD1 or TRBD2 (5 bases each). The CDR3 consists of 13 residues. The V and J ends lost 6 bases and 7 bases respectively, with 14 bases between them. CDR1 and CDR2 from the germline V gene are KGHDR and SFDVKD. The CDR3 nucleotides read TGTGCCACCAGTCCCAGAGGGGTAGGGACCCAGTACTTC. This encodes CATSPRGVGTQYF.

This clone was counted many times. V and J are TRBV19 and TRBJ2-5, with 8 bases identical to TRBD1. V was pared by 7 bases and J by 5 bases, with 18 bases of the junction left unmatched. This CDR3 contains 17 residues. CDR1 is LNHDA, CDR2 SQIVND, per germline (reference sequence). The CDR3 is CASKRRATGDVGETQYF. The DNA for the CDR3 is TGTGCCAGTAAACGGAGAGCGACAGGGGACGTAGGGGAGACCCAGTACTTC.

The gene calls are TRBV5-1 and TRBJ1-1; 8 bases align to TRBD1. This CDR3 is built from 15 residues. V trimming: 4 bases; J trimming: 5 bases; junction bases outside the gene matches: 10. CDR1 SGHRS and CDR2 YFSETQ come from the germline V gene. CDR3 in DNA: TGCGCCAGCAGCCAGACGCAGGGGGCGAGGACTGAAGCTTTCTTT. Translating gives CASSQTQGARTEAFF.